This T cell receptor beta chain was documented in a study of neoadjuvant nivolumab and ipilimumab in lung cancer. The table lists this clone with a count of one. The target antigen is unknown. Repertoires were generated with immunoSEQ multiplex PCR, while TCRdb's copy carries only in-frame clones and drops some. The table records over 6,000 clones, over 70% of them present only once. The V gene's germline CDR1 is SGHAT and CDR2 FQNNGV. The ends lost 5 bases at V and 0 bases at J; junction bases unmatched: 12. The CDR3 sequence is 18 residues long. The study, taken as a whole, reports: From pretherapy to surgery, tumor richness and clonality rose with dual therapy. TCR richness and clonality were higher in tumors than adjacent uninvolved lung. Only a single major-pathologic-response sample was available for clonality analysis.

The TCR originated in an adult with non-small cell lung cancer. Sample: tumor tissue, taken after neoadjuvant nivolumab, alone or with ipilimumab, at or shortly before surgery. The chain is built from TRBV11-2 and TRBJ1-3; 8 bases line up with TRBD1. The CDR3 region is CASSLYAGQAFSGNTIYF. DNA of the CDR3: TGTGCCAGCAGCCTCTACGCGGGACAGGCCTTCTCTGGAAACACCATATATTTT. The complete variable domain, with remaining parts taken from reference TRBV11-2 and TRBJ1-3, reads EAGVAQSPRYKIIEKRQSVAFWCNPISGHATLYWYQQILGQGPKLLIQFQNNGVVDDSQLPKDRFSAERLKGVDSTLKIQPAKLEDSAVYLCASSLYAGQAFSGNTIYFGEGSWLTVV.